This T cell receptor (beta chain) was profiled in a study of CD8+CD57+ T cells in acquired aplastic anemia listed by TCRdb under 2018. With regard to the full study: On average, sorted CD4+ and CD8+ cells yielded about 3 ug of extracted DNA, with a range of roughly 0.17 to 30 ug. CD8+CD57+ expansion was defined as frequency above the mean frequency observed in healthy subjects. Results and caveats for the whole study, not just this receptor: Fewer than 35 CD8+ CDR3 sequences were found to be shared between patients and controls, but these sequences appeared to be highly expressed in patients and within the immunodominant clones of the patients. CD8+ Simpson's diversity did not differ significantly between patients and healthy controls (P=0.060).

Flow cytometry had shown CD8+CD57+ cell expansion in the patients selected for sequencing. Every patient had severe acquired aplastic anemia, diagnosed using the International Study of Aplastic Anemia and Agranulocytosis and Camitta criteria. Patients had received no therapy at the time of blood sampling. The study deep-sequenced TCR repertoires of sorted CD4+ and CD8+ blood T cells from severe aplastic anemia patients and healthy subjects. Patients were enrolled under clinicaltrials.gov protocols 00001620, 01623167, 00001397, 00071045, 00081523 and 00961064 in the USA. Ficoll-Paque density gradient centrifugation was used to isolate peripheral blood mononuclear cells. CD4+ and CD8+ T cells were sorted by FACS or magnetic beads before DNA extraction. Trimming removed 4 bases from V and 2 bases from J; the gene matches leave 8 bases unexplained. Reading the germline V gene gives CDR1 SGHRS and CDR2 YFSETQ. Taken from cysteine to phenylalanine, the CDR3 has 15 residues. The only DNA kept is the CDR3, 45 bases in frame from the first base.

About this clonotype: Its binding antigen is unknown. Per-base qualities were not stored, and no clone one base away is much larger.

Profiling of TCR beta VDJ combinations and CDR3 sequences used genomic DNA as the template. An Illumina HiSeq 2000 was the platform used for TCR repertoire sequencing. The authors processed their data as follows. TRBV/TRBJ rearrangement plots, CDR3 size and DJ length profiles, and Simpson's diversity index were used to assess repertoires. The immunodominant clone was defined as the most abundant DNA sequence in deep sequencing data. CDR3 amino acid sequences were checked for sharing between subjects and were compared against published repertoires and the VDJdb database. TCRdb reprocessed the public reads (quality trimming at Q25 with fastp, clone calling with MiXCR) and kept in-frame beta chains. Every CDR3 protein is listed once, alongside the most common genes and DNA of its rows. The V and J calls shown here were made by TCRdb, not taken from the authors' results. The table for this sample lists a few hundred thousand distinct CDR3 sequences; around a third of them were counted only once. The leading ten clones occupy around 0.82% of the sample.

The TCR originated in a human donor with aplastic anemia. The rearrangement joined TRBV5-1 to TRBJ2-7; 8 central nucleotides agree with TRBD1. The sample was sorted CD4+, CD8+, or CD8+CD57+ T cells (not recorded which) from PBMCs. CDR3 sequence: CASSGRDRSTYEQYF. The DNA reads TGCGCCAGCAGCGGCCGGGACAGGAGTACCTACGAGCAGTACTTC.